This T cell receptor (beta chain) was recovered during a study of blood T cell repertoires in COVID-19. The overall study: Samples of COVID-19 (acute and convalescent) were obtained from the United States, Italy and Spain.

In the authors' methods: It was from reference gene primer amplification that nucleated cell counts were estimated. Assay: immunoSEQ multiplex PCR; the TCRdb copy retains only in-frame clones and omits some. D and trimming were read from the DNA, whereas the V and J calls and clone size are those reported in that table. The sample contains roughly 330,000 clones, around 87% of which appear only once. This clone was counted once. Recruitment covered about two dozen US areas and drew participants whose ages spanned about 18 to 89 years. The V gene lost 3 bases and the J gene lost 11 bases, with 17 bases spanning the gap. This CDR3 is 14 amino acids long. The germline V gene encodes CDR1 SGHRS and CDR2 YFSETQ.

The receptor comes from a woman in her 30s who had recovered from COVID-19. The V call is TRBV5-1, the J call TRBJ1-4; the D is unclear. Sequenced input: PBMCs or T cells enriched from blood (not recorded which). The chain's CDR3 is CASSSGMASEKLFF. CDR3 coding DNA: TGCGCCAGCAGCTCGGGAATGGCGTCGGAGAAACTGTTTTTT.